The 8 T cell receptor beta chains below come from one sample, sequenced in a study of CD8 T cells in ankylosing spondylitis. Study-wide points: Blood of patients with ankylosing spondylitis appeared to be characterized by a TCR beta motif of about eight highly homologous variants.

TCRdb redid the calling of the 5' RACE reads with MiXCR, one entry per CDR3 protein. The table shows approximately 140,000 distinct CDR3 sequences, with 17% occurring only once. No antigen is known for these receptors. Sequencing was carried out using blood, either unsorted or a sorted T cell fraction (not recorded which). The origin of the receptors is a male donor with ankylosing spondylitis.

With regard to this clonotype: The junction and the germline gene differ at one end; a read error may be behind it. The chain is built from TRBV25-1 and TRBJ1-1; TRBD1 matches at 9 bases. Per germline, CDR1 MGHDK and CDR2 SYGVNS. This CDR3 has 14 amino acids. The CDR3 DNA is TGTCCCAGCAGCCTACCGGGACAGGGTCCTGAAGCTTTCTTT. It is translated as CPSSLPGQGPEAFF.

This rearrangement joins TRBV28 to TRBJ2-1; 13 bases align to TRBD2. The CDR3 has 14 amino acids. The germline V gene encodes CDR1 MDHEN and CDR2 SYDVKM. V trimming: 6 bases; J trimming: 7 bases; junction bases outside the gene matches: 3. CDR3 DNA: TGTGCCAGCAGACCGGGACTAGCGGGAAATGAGCAGTTCTTC. Amino acid sequence: CASRPGLAGNEQFF. Using reference TRBV28 and TRBJ2-1 for the parts outside the CDR3, the full variable domain is DVKVTQSSRYLVKRTGEKVFLECVQDMDHENMFWYRQDPGLGLRLIYFSYDVKMKEKGDIPEGYSVSREKKERFSLILESASTNQTSMYLCASRPGLAGNEQFFGPGTRLTVL.

A few counts support this clonotype. J is TRBJ2-1 and V is TRBV14; 7 positions agree with TRBD2. Germline V gene lookup returns CDR1 SGHDN and CDR2 FVKESK. The length of the CDR3 is 16 residues. Trimming cost V 0 bases and J 3 bases; bases outside gene matches: 5. The CDR3 DNA follows: TGTGCCAGCAGCCAAGAGGGCAGCGGGATCTACAATGAGCAGTTCTTC. Translating gives CASSQEGSGIYNEQFF.

The J gene is TRBJ2-7, the V gene TRBV28; D remains unclear. Germline V lookup: CDR1 MDHEN, CDR2 SYDVKM. Trimming took 7 bases from V and 2 from J, leaving 12 bases between them. The length of the CDR3 is 13 residues. This CDR3 reads CASTDLNPYEQYF. Here the CDR3 DNA reads TGTGCCAGCACCGACTTGAATCCCTACGAGCAGTACTTC.

The V gene is TRBV4-1, the J gene TRBJ1-2; D remains unclear. Trimming pared 3 bases from V and 2 bases from J, leaving 13 bases between. The CDR3 length is 15 residues. Germline V gene lookup returns CDR1 MGHRA and CDR2 YSYEKL. CDR3 sequence reads: CASSQGLEGNYGYTF. CDR3 DNA sequence: TGCGCCAGCAGCCAGGGATTGGAAGGGAACTATGGCTACACCTTC.

The chain recombines TRBV20-1 with TRBJ2-3; 8 bases fit TRBD2. The CDR3 runs 18 residues. Per germline, CDR1 DFQATT and CDR2 SNEGSKA (reference sequence). The V and J ends lost 1 base and 2 bases, in that order; junction bases with no gene match: 14. Here the CDR3 reads CSARVSGNLLSLTDTQYF. CDR3 bases: TGCAGTGCTAGAGTTAGCGGGAACCTATTATCCCTCACAGATACGCAGTATTTT.

This clonotype occurred a few times. V and J are TRBV9 and TRBJ2-7; 9 positions agree with TRBD1. The CDR3 loop spans 12 amino acids. The germline V gene has CDR1 SGDLS and CDR2 YYNGEE. With 4 bases clipped from V and 6 bases from J, the junction kept 2 bases outside the gene matches. The DNA of the CDR3 is TGTGCCAGCAGCCCGGGACAGGGCGAGCAGTACTTC. Protein: CASSPGQGEQYF.

This chain uses TRBV7-9 with TRBJ2-3, with TRBD1 as a possible D gene (6 bases). Germline V lookup: CDR1 SEHNR, CDR2 FQNEAQ (reference sequence). CDR3 length equals 15 residues. Between the trimmed V and J ends, which lost 3 bases and 1 base, there was a span of 11 bases. CDR3 residues: CASSFDRRRTDTQYF. The CDR3 DNA reads as TGTGCCAGCAGCTTCGACAGGAGACGCACAGATACGCAGTATTTT.